These 18 T cell receptor beta chains originate from one sample sequenced in a study of T cell clonality in common variable immunodeficiency. Libraries were prepared by immunoSEQ multiplex PCR; TCRdb keeps only in-frame clonotypes and omits some of them. The counts give more than 35,000 clones, none of them seen only once; about 1% is held by the top ten. The sample taken for sequencing was peripheral blood mononuclear cells. The receptors derive from a person aged 18 to 70 in good health.

Remarks on this clone: With a much larger clone just one base away, this may be a read error. The read ends 3 residues shy of where the CDR3 ends; the end is completed using the germline J gene. Other DNA sequences in the same sample also yield this CDR3. The chain employs TRBV19 and TRBJ1-1; TRBD1 agrees at 9 bases. J gave up 5 bases and V 5 bases, and 15 bases lay outside the gene matches. CDR1 is LNHDA and CDR2 is SQIVND in the germline V gene (reference sequence). The CDR3 has 17 amino acids. CDR3 sequence: CASSPQQGAPSLTEAFF. The part of the CDR3 DNA that was read is TGTGCCAGTAGTCCCCAACAGGGGGCGCCGTCGTTGACTGAA.

This clone was seen at least ten times. The CDR3 bases that were read are TGCAGTGCTACAAGCGTAAACAGGGGGCTCGACGAG. Protein: CSATSVNRGLDE. The complete CDR3 reads CSATSVNRGLDEQYF. This sequence joins TRBV20-1 and TRBJ2-7, with 9 bases that match TRBD1. Sequencing ends 3 residues short of the CDR3 end; the germline J gene provides the rest. The CDR3 consists of 15 residues. Trimming at V came to 4 bases and at J to 5 bases, leaving 12 bases not matched to a gene. Germline V gene sequence: CDR1 DFQATT, CDR2 SNEGSKA (reference sequence).

In this sample, this clone turned up many times. The CDR3 goes on 3 residues after the read ends, and that part is filled in from the germline J gene. V usage is TRBV7-2 and J usage is TRBJ1-5, with a tentative D call TRBD1 (5 bases). Germline assignment: CDR1 SGHTA and CDR2 FQGNSA. There are 14 residues in the CDR3. Trimming stripped 4 bases from V and 0 bases from J, with 7 bases between. CDR3: CASSSTVSNQPQHF. The DNA read from the CDR3 is TGTGCCAGCAGCTCGACAGTTAGCAATCAGCCC.

This clone was observed at least ten times. The read gets to within 3 residues of the CDR3 end, and the germline J gene fills in the rest. This rearrangement joins TRBV9 to TRBJ2-1; D is perhaps TRBD1 (6 bases). The V end lost 3 bases, the J end lost 6 bases, and 10 bases lay between the germline ends. Germline lookup yields CDR1 SGDLS and CDR2 YYNGEE. The CDR3 loop spans 13 amino acids. CDR3 sequence reads: CASSDRTANEQFF. The part of the CDR3 DNA that was read is TGTGCCAGCAGCGACCGGACAGCCAATGAG.

This clone was seen repeatedly, ten times or more. The sequenced fragment ends 3 residues before the CDR3 boundary, so the rest is inferred from the germline J gene. The chain links TRBV18 to TRBJ2-2; D may be TRBD2 (5 bases). The CDR3 covers 14 residues. Germline assignment: CDR1 KGHSH and CDR2 LQKENI. Between the trimmed V and J ends, which lost 0 bases and 6 bases, there was a span of 8 bases. CDR3: CASSPPSAPGELFF. CDR3 bases read: TGTGCCAGCTCACCACCTAGCGCACCCGGGGAG.

There are many counts of this clone. The read ends 3 residues early relative to the CDR3; the germline J gene fills the gap. The chain carries TRBV2 and TRBJ1-5, with 9 bases matching TRBD1. The CDR3 totals 16 residues. Germline V gives CDR1 SNHLY, CDR2 FYNNEI. Trimming removed 7 bases from V and 4 bases from J; junction bases left unmatched: 11. Partial CDR3 DNA: TGTGCCAGCACCCCGGAACGGACAGGGGAAAATCAGCCC. Translated: CASTPERTGENQP. The whole CDR3 region reads CASTPERTGENQPQHF.

Points on this clone: The read stops 3 residues short of the end of the CDR3; the missing end is completed from the germline J gene. The chain carries TRBV10-2 and TRBJ2-3, with 14 nucleotides matching TRBD2. The length of the CDR3 is 17 residues. Losses at the gene ends were 6 bases for V and 2 bases for J; bases not matched to a gene: 7. CDR1 is WSHSY, CDR2 SAAADI, per germline. CDR3 protein: CASRGTSGGLPTDTQYF. The DNA read from the CDR3 is TGCGCCAGCAGAGGGACTAGCGGGGGCCTCCCCACAGATACG.

This clone was counted many times. The read ends 3 residues shy of where the CDR3 ends; the end is completed using the germline J gene. The chain links TRBV6-2 or TRBV6-3 to TRBJ2-7; 7 bases match TRBD2. The CDR3 spans 14 residues. In germline, CDR1 is MNHEY, CDR2 SVGEGT. The V and J ends lost 6 bases and 1 base, in that order; junction bases with no gene match: 6. CDR3 DNA, as far as it was read: TGTGCCAGCAGCCGGGGGGACCGGTCCTACGAG. Its translation: CASSRGDRSYE. The full CDR3 reads CASSRGDRSYEQYF.

Many counts were recorded for this clone. The read ends 3 residues before the CDR3 terminus; that terminus is restored from the germline J gene. This rearrangement joins TRBV28 to TRBJ1-2; 8 nucleotides line up with TRBD1. V gave up 2 bases and J gave up 0 bases; unmatched junction bases: 8. The CDR3 has 17 residues. CDR1 MDHEN and CDR2 SYDVKM come from the germline V gene. The CDR3 reads CASSLVQGALTNYGYTF. CDR3 bases read: TGTGCCAGCAGTTTAGTCCAGGGGGCCTTAACTAACTATGGC.

This clone was detected many times. Read coverage stops 3 residues before the CDR3 terminus; the germline J gene supplies the remainder. The chain employs TRBV12-3 or TRBV12-4 and TRBJ2-1; 8 bases map to TRBD1. V shed 6 bases and J 2 bases; nucleotides not matched to a gene: 3. This CDR3 is built from 14 residues. The CDR3 loop reads CASSMTGAYNEQFF. The CDR3 DNA, read in part, is TGTGCCAGCAGCATGACAGGGGCCTACAATGAG.

This clone was recorded at least ten times. Sequencing ends 3 residues short of the CDR3 end; the germline J gene provides the rest. The J gene is TRBJ1-1, the V gene TRBV12-3 or TRBV12-4; the match to TRBD1 covers 7 bases. The CDR3 length is 14 residues. The J segment lost 1 base and the V segment lost 6 bases, leaving 5 bases of the junction unmatched. The CDR3 protein is CASSPGQPNTEAFF. The covered CDR3 bases are TGTGCCAGCAGCCCGGGACAGCCGAACACTGAA.

The sample holds many counts of this clone. The CDR3 end is not reached by the read, which stops 3 residues before it; the germline J gene fills it in. V gene TRBV6-4 combines with J gene TRBJ2-2; D uncertain. Trimming took off 0 bases at V and 0 bases at J, with 11 bases between the two ends. Per the germline V gene, CDR1 is MRHNA and CDR2 is SNTAGT. This CDR3 spans 17 amino acids. CDR3 residues: CASSDSRQKSNTGELFF. The DNA read from the CDR3 is TGTGCCAGCAGTGACTCGAGGCAGAAGTCGAACACCGGGGAG.

This clone was detected many times. The junction shows a germline mismatch at one end, possibly a read error. The read ends 3 residues shy of where the CDR3 ends; the end is completed using the germline J gene. The chain joins TRBV4-2 to TRBJ2-1; 11 positions match TRBD1. Germline CDR1 LGHNA, CDR2 YNFKEQ. This CDR3 contains 16 residues. CDR3 sequence: CASSQDGTGGYNEQFF. The CDR3 bases that were read are TGCGCCAGCAGCCAAGATGGGACAGGGGGCTACAATGAG.

The table lists this clone with many counts. CDR3 DNA (partial): TGTGCTAGTGGTTTCCGACTAGCGGGTTTTGACTTCAATGAG. Its translation is CASGFRLAGFDFNE. The CDR3 as a whole reads CASGFRLAGFDFNEQFF. The chain uses TRBV12-5 and TRBJ2-1; 10 bases match TRBD2. The read is 3 residues too short to cover the CDR3 end, so that end is filled in from the germline J gene. V lost 3 bases and J lost 6; bases outside the gene matches: 11. The CDR3 length is 17 residues. Germline loops: CDR1 LGHNT, CDR2 FRNRAP.

This clone was counted many times. The read comes to an end 3 residues before the CDR3 does, leaving the germline J gene to fill in the end. This chain connects TRBV4-1 to TRBJ2-5; D is unresolved. Germline V gene lookup returns CDR1 MGHRA and CDR2 YSYEKL. Trimming cost V 0 bases and J 5 bases, with 4 bases left between them. The CDR3 sequence is 12 residues long. CDR3 DNA (partial): TGCGCCAGCAGCCAAGAAGGTGAGACC. Encoded protein: CASSQEGET. From start to end, the CDR3 is CASSQEGETQYF.

This clone was observed many times. The CDR3 is cut off 3 residues early in the read; its end comes from the germline J gene. The chain has TRBV18 and TRBJ2-1; 9 nucleotides agree with TRBD1. Germline-derived CDR1 and CDR2 are KGHSH and LQKENI. The CDR3 runs 16 residues. After removal of 8 bases from V and 3 bases from J, the junction contained 11 bases not matched to a gene. The CDR3 DNA, read in part, is TGTGCCAGCCAAGGGGACCGGGACAGGGTCTACAATGAG. Its protein is CASQGDRDRVYNE. The entire CDR3 reads CASQGDRDRVYNEQFF.

This clone occurred many times. The CDR3 end falls 3 residues outside the read, so it is completed with the germline J gene. The chain employs TRBV19 and TRBJ2-2; weak D call: TRBD1 (6 bases). Trimming removed 5 bases at V and 5 bases at J, with 12 bases between. The CDR3 loop spans 14 amino acids. CDR1 is LNHDA, CDR2 SQIVND, per germline (reference sequence). CDR3 loop: CASSPTGGTGELFF. The sequenced CDR3 bases are TGTGCCAGTAGTCCGACAGGAGGTACCGGGGAG.

This clone was picked up many times. The read terminates 3 residues ahead of where the CDR3 ends, so the germline J gene completes it. The chain links TRBV5-1 to TRBJ1-2; possibly TRBD1 for D (5 bases). CDR1 and CDR2 (germline): SGHRS, YFSETQ. CDR3 length: 13 residues. V was clipped by 0 bases and J by 5 bases, with 8 bases between them. CDR3 DNA (partial): TGCGCCAGCAGCTTGGTACAGGCTTATGGC. Translated, it gives CASSLVQAYG. The whole CDR3 sequence reads CASSLVQAYGYTF.